The TCR beta chain described here comes from a study of T cell responses to AZD1222 COVID-19 vaccine. Assay used: immunoSEQ multiplex PCR; TCRdb lists only in-frame clones, some missing. The sample has more than 100,000 clones, 70% to 90% seen once; the top ten hold 2.4%. Germline CDR1 reads KGHSH; CDR2 reads LQKENI. This CDR3 region has 15 residues. The trim removed 11 bases at V and 4 bases at J, leaving 13 bases unmatched. The sample in question was peripheral blood, obtained on day 0 of AZD1222 vaccination. This TCR was recovered from an adult in good health. The chain uses TRBV18 and TRBJ1-5, with 8 bases matching TRBD1. The CDR3: CASQNSGGGNQPQHF. In DNA, the CDR3 is TGTGCCTCCCAAAACTCAGGGGGCGGTAATCAGCCCCAGCATTTT.